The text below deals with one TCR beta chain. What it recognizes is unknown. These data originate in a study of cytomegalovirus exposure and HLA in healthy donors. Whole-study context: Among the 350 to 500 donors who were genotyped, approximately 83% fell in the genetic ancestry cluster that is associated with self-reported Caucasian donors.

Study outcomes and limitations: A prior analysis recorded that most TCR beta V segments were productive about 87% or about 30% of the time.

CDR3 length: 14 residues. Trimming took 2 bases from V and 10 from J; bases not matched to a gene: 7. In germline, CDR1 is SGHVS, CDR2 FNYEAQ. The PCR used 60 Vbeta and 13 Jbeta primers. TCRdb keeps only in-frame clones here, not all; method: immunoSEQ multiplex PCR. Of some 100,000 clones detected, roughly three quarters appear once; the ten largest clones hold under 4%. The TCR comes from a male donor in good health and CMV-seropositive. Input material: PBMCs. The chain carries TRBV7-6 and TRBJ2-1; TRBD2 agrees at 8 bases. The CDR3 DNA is TGTGCCAGCAGCTTACCGTCCGGCGGGGGGGAGCAGTTCTTC. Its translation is CASSLPSGGGEQFF.